This T cell receptor beta chain appears in the sequencing data of a study of blood T cell repertoires in COVID-19. Study overall: Italy, Spain and the United States were the sources of the convalescent and acute COVID-19 samples. The cDNA or gDNA used as material had been derived from T cells, B-cell-depleted T cells, or PBMCs.

Original analysis: The authors estimated nucleated cell counts from reference gene primer amplification. Measured with immunoSEQ multiplex PCR; TCRdb has only the in-frame clones, and not every one. For V, J and clone size, that table is used; D and trimming come from the DNA. The data show roughly 110,000 clones, approximately 84% seen once. Trimming took 0 bases from V and 11 from J; bases not matched to a gene: 12. This CDR3 comprises 16 residues. CDR1 is LGHNA and CDR2 is YSLEER in the germline V gene. The V gene is TRBV4-3, the J gene TRBJ2-1; the match to TRBD1 covers 8 bases. The specimen was peripheral blood. The receptor's source is a human donor in a cohort sampled during active COVID-19. The CDR3 protein is CASSQDSSRGQFKQFF. The CDR3 DNA is TGCGCCAGCAGCCAAGATTCCTCCAGGGGGCAGTTCAAGCAGTTCTTC.